This is a list of T cell receptor beta chains from one sample in a study of OX40 agonist ivuxolimab in advanced cancers. TCRdb keeps only in-frame clones here, not all; method: immunoSEQ multiplex PCR. The profile covers tens of thousands of clones, with roughly 80% appearing a single time and approximately 5% taken by the ten largest. The starting material was CD4+ or CD8+ T cells sorted from blood, obtained in a trial of the OX40 agonist ivuxolimab. The receptors were gathered from an adult with an advanced solid tumor such as melanoma, head and neck, liver or kidney cancer. CDR3s include the opening cysteine and the closing phenylalanine or tryptophan. The D gene is left open where the match is weak. Not every row has a clone size; where given, it reads once, few, many or a size class.

j_gene | v_gene | abundance | d_gene | CDR3aa | CDR3nt
TRBJ1-1 | TRBV5-1 | NA | TRBD1 | CASSLLGQANTEAFF | TGCGCCAGCAGCTTACTAGGACAGGCGAACACTGAAGCTTTCTTT
TRBJ2-7 | TRBV4-2 | NA | NA | CASSQDRVYEQYF | TGTGCCAGCAGCCAAGATAGAGTCTACGAGCAGTACTTC
TRBJ1-2 | TRBV13 | few | TRBD1 | CASSSLRGRDGYTF | TGTGCCAGCAGCTCGCTCAGGGGGCGGGATGGCTACACCTTC
TRBJ1-3 | TRBV25-1 | NA | NA | CASSGRTDPGNTIYF | TGTGCCAGCAGTGGTCGGACAGATCCTGGAAACACCATATATTTT
TRBJ1-1 | TRBV29-1 | NA | NA | CSVLTFTRQAFF | TGCAGCGTCCTCACCTTTACAAGGCAAGCTTTCTTT
TRBJ2-1 | TRBV7-2 | NA | NA | CASSSGIHNEQFF | TGTGCCAGCAGCTCGGGGATCCACAATGAGCAGTTCTTC
TRBJ1-2 | TRBV11-2 | few | NA | CASALGEGYGYTF | TGTGCCAGCGCACTAGGAGAGGGCTATGGCTACACCTTC
TRBJ1-2 | TRBV2 | few | TRBD1 | CASKGQGLGGYTF | TGTGCCAGCAAGGGACAGGGGTTGGGCGGCTACACCTTC
TRBJ2-2 | TRBV19 | once | NA | CASSMYWGANTGELFF | TGTGCCAGTAGTATGTACTGGGGGGCTAACACCGGGGAGCTGTTTTTT
TRBJ1-6 | TRBV9 | few | NA | CASSSHANSPLHF | TGTGCCAGCAGCTCACACGCGAATTCACCCCTCCACTTT
TRBJ1-1 | TRBV30 | NA | NA | CAWSVLNTEAFF | TGTGCCTGGAGTGTATTGAACACTGAAGCTTTCTTT
TRBJ2-1 | TRBV9 | NA | TRBD2 | CASSADLAGGYTRYNEQFF | TGTGCCAGCAGCGCCGACTTAGCGGGAGGGTACACTCGATACAATGAGCAGTTCTTC
TRBJ2-1 | TRBV29-1 | NA | NA | CSVRGTSYNEQFF | TGCAGCGTCCGGGGGACCTCCTACAATGAGCAGTTCTTC
TRBJ2-6 | TRBV7-2 | once | NA | CASSFLGANVLTF | TGTGCCAGCAGCTTTTTGGGGGCCAACGTCCTGACTTTC
TRBJ2-1 | TRBV9 | NA | NA | CASSPPGTATYNEQFF | TGTGCCAGCAGCCCACCCGGGACGGCCACCTACAATGAGCAGTTCTTC
TRBJ1-2 | TRBV9 | NA | NA | CASSDSLYGYTF | TGTGCCAGCAGCGATAGCCTCTATGGCTACACCTTC
TRBJ1-2 | TRBV6-5 | NA | NA | CASSFRDAPSPGGYTF | TGTGCCAGCAGTTTCCGGGACGCACCGTCGCCTGGTGGCTACACCTTC
TRBJ1-1 | TRBV7-8 | few | NA | CASSSQGGDTEAFF | TGTGCCAGCAGCTCACAGGGTGGGGACACTGAAGCTTTCTTT
TRBJ2-1 | TRBV7-3 | NA | TRBD2 | CASSPGLASYNEQFF | TGTGCCAGCAGCCCAGGACTAGCGTCCTACAATGAGCAGTTCTTC
TRBJ2-3 | TRBV5-1 | NA | NA | CASSPDSTSTDTQYF | TGCGCCAGCAGCCCGGACAGTACTAGCACAGATACGCAGTATTTT
TRBJ2-3 | TRBV30 | NA | TRBD1 | CAWSQEGTAETDTQYF | TGTGCCTGGAGTCAAGAGGGGACAGCAGAGACAGATACGCAGTATTTT
TRBJ2-7 | TRBV6-5 | NA | TRBD1 | CASSHSDRGYEQYF | TGTGCCAGCAGTCATTCGGACAGGGGATACGAGCAGTACTTC
TRBJ2-1 | TRBV18 | NA | NA | CASSPGDVSYNEQFF | TGTGCCAGCTCACCCGGGGACGTCTCCTACAATGAGCAGTTCTTC
TRBJ2-1 | TRBV6-5 | NA | TRBD2 | CASSLAGAYNEQFF | TGTGCCAGCAGTTTAGCGGGGGCATACAATGAGCAGTTCTTC
TRBJ2-1 | TRBV5-1 | NA | NA | CASSLASYNEQFF | TGCGCCAGCAGCTTGGCCTCCTACAATGAGCAGTTCTTC
TRBJ2-3 | TRBV6-4 | NA | TRBD2 | CAGPPSGSASSTDTQYF | TGTGCCGGCCCTCCTAGCGGGAGTGCTTCTAGCACAGATACGCAGTATTTT
TRBJ2-5 | TRBV7-2 | NA | NA | CASSSGVGKETQYF | TGTGCCAGCAGCTCAGGGGTCGGTAAAGAGACCCAGTACTTC
TRBJ1-1 | TRBV7-6 | NA | NA | CASSLSGLNTEAFF | TGTGCCAGCAGCTTATCCGGGTTGAACACTGAAGCTTTCTTT
TRBJ2-2 | TRBV2 | NA | NA | CASSQGPGELFF | TGTGCCAGCAGTCAGGGGCCCGGGGAGCTGTTTTTT
TRBJ1-1 | TRBV7-9 | NA | NA | CASGTRNTEAFF | TGTGCCAGCGGTACAAGGAACACTGAAGCTTTCTTT
TRBJ2-7 | TRBV7-9 | NA | NA | CASSFFDRPYEQYF | TGTGCCAGCAGCTTCTTTGACAGGCCCTACGAGCAGTACTTC
TRBJ1-1 | TRBV6-5 | NA | NA | CASSYYSGMNTEAFF | TGTGCCAGCAGTTATTATTCCGGCATGAACACTGAAGCTTTCTTT
TRBJ1-2 | TRBV7-9 | few | NA | CASSRLGGNLGVAYTF | TGTGCCAGCAGCAGACTAGGCGGGAATCTGGGGGTTGCCTACACCTTC
TRBJ2-1 | TRBV6-1 | NA | NA | CASSPTGSYNEQFF | TGTGCCAGCAGCCCAACGGGATCTTACAATGAGCAGTTCTTC
TRBJ1-1 | TRBV6-1 | once | NA | CAAAAQFYTEAFF | TGTGCCGCCGCCGCGCAGTTCTACACTGAAGCTTTCTTT
TRBJ2-5 | TRBV7-9 | few | NA | CASSPQETQYF | TGTGCCAGCAGCCCGCAAGAGACCCAGTACTTC
TRBJ2-3 | TRBV11-3 | NA | NA | CASSVSRGADTQYF | TGTGCCAGCAGCGTCTCCAGGGGGGCAGATACGCAGTATTTT
TRBJ1-1 | TRBV7-9 | once | NA | CASSLLGGMNTEAFF | TGTGCCAGCAGCTTATTAGGGGGGATGAACACTGAAGCTTTCTTT
TRBJ2-7 | TRBV6-1 | NA | TRBD1 | CASSERGQGVFPNEQYF | TGTGCCAGCAGTGAGAGGGGACAGGGGGTTTTCCCCAACGAGCAGTACTTC
TRBJ1-2 | TRBV5-6 | NA | TRBD1 | CASSSFSGTGPTGYGYTF | TGTGCCAGCAGCTCCTTCTCCGGGACAGGCCCCACCGGCTATGGCTACACCTTC
TRBJ2-7 | TRBV20-1 | NA | NA | CSAREGYEQYF | TGCAGTGCTAGAGAGGGATACGAGCAGTACTTC
TRBJ2-3 | TRBV25-1 | NA | NA | CASTPPNTDTQYF | TGTGCCAGCACCCCCCCAAACACAGATACGCAGTATTTT
TRBJ2-7 | TRBV5-6 | NA | TRBD1 | CASSSDRVEQYF | TGTGCCAGCAGCTCGGACAGGGTCGAGCAGTACTTC
TRBJ1-6 | TRBV5-6 | NA | TRBD1 | CASSSGPGGYNSPLHF | TGTGCCAGCAGCTCTGGGCCAGGGGGGTACAATTCACCCCTCCACTTT
TRBJ2-7 | TRBV5-1 | NA | TRBD2 | CASSFAGGSYEQYF | TGCGCCAGCAGCTTTGCGGGGGGCTCCTACGAGCAGTACTTC
TRBJ2-7 | TRBV6-6 | NA | NA | CASSYSRSGYSYEQYF | TGTGCCAGCAGTTACTCGCGGAGTGGATACTCCTACGAGCAGTACTTC